Each of the 27 T cell receptor beta chains below was sequenced from the same sample in a study of blood T cell repertoires in COVID-19. Generated by immunoSEQ multiplex PCR, the TCRdb table keeps only in-frame clones and is missing some. This sample has 200,000 to 250,000 clones, with 70% to 85% found just once. Sequencing input: peripheral blood. The receptors stem from a man aged 45-65 years with active or convalescent COVID-19.

This clone came up once. The chain's CDR3 is CASRPTGGDGYTF. As DNA, the CDR3 is TGTGCCAGCCGCCCGACAGGGGGAGACGGCTACACCTTC. The J gene is TRBJ1-2, the V gene TRBV27, with 9 bases lining up with TRBD1. The CDR3 is 13 amino acids. V lost 8 bases and J lost 8; bases outside the gene matches: 9. Germline lookup yields CDR1 MNHEY and CDR2 SMNVEV (reference sequence).

This chain uses TRBV27 with TRBJ2-7, with D perhaps TRBD2 (5 bases). Germline CDR1 MNHEY, CDR2 SMNVEV (reference sequence). V gave up 8 bases and J gave up 4 bases, with 12 bases separating them. This CDR3 region has 12 residues. CDR3 nucleotide sequence: TGTGCCAGCGGACTTCGGGGTTACGAGCAGTACTTC. Its protein product is CASGLRGYEQYF.

The rearrangement uses TRBV7-2 and TRBJ1-6, with D possibly being TRBD1 (5 bases). Germline V gives CDR1 SGHTA, CDR2 FQGNSA. CDR3 length: 16 amino acids. Trimming shortened V by 6 bases and J by 7 bases, and 19 bases separated the two germline ends. The DNA for the CDR3 is TGTGCCAGCAGTCTTGATGGAGGGGCTTGGAATTCACCCCTCCACTTT. Translating gives CASSLDGGAWNSPLHF.

The gene calls are TRBV24-1 and TRBJ2-5; 8 bases agree with TRBD1. With 3 bases clipped from V and 0 bases from J, the junction kept 11 bases outside the gene matches. The CDR3 runs to 18 residues. The germline gives CDR1 KGHDR, CDR2 SFDVKD. CDR3 residues: CATSDPAGQVGYQETQYF. The CDR3 DNA follows: TGTGCCACCAGTGATCCGGCGGGACAGGTGGGGTACCAAGAGACCCAGTACTTC.

The chain recombines TRBV7-6 with TRBJ1-3, with D maybe TRBD1 (6 bases). V was trimmed by 6 bases and J by 0 bases, leaving 15 bases between them. CDR3 length: 16 amino acids. Germline-derived CDR1 and CDR2 are SGHVS and FNYEAQ. The CDR3 is CASSQQGAFSGNTIYF. As DNA, the CDR3 is TGTGCCAGCAGTCAACAGGGTGCCTTCTCTGGAAACACCATATATTTT.

This clone has a handful of counts. V and J are TRBV7-3 and TRBJ2-2; D is perhaps TRBD2 (5 bases). V lost 1 base and J 6 bases, leaving 6 bases between the germline ends. This CDR3 comprises 13 residues. Germline V CDR1 and CDR2: SGHTA, FQGTGA. The CDR3 nucleotides read TGTGCCAGCAGCTTAATAGCGCCCGGGGAGCTGTTTTTT. Its translation: CASSLIAPGELFF.

The sample holds a few counts of this clone. The CDR3 region is CASSLEQFLPALHF. In DNA, the CDR3 is TGTGCCAGCAGCTTGGAACAGTTCCTCCCGGCCCTCCACTTT. The genes are TRBV5-8 and TRBJ1-6; D unclear. From germline, CDR1 is SGHTS and CDR2 YDEGEE. V was shortened by 0 bases and J by 14 bases, with 15 bases between the two germline ends. The CDR3 has 14 residues.

V gene TRBV11-2 combines with J gene TRBJ2-5; 10 bases are shared with TRBD2. The J segment lost 5 bases and the V segment lost 0 bases, leaving 12 bases of the junction unmatched. Germline V CDR1 and CDR2: SGHAT, FQNNGV. The length of the CDR3 is 18 residues. The CDR3 spells CASSLDWLASGRVETQYF. CDR3 bases: TGTGCCAGCAGCTTAGATTGGTTGGCTAGCGGGAGAGTTGAGACCCAGTACTTC. Full variable domain (outside the CDR3, taken from reference TRBV11-2 and TRBJ2-5): EAGVAQSPRYKIIEKRQSVAFWCNPISGHATLYWYQQILGQGPKLLIQFQNNGVVDDSQLPKDRFSAERLKGVDSTLKIQPAKLEDSAVYLCASSLDWLASGRVETQYFGPGTRLLVL.

The genes are TRBV7-2 and TRBJ2-3; D is unresolved. V lost 5 bases to trimming and J lost 2 bases, with 14 bases between them. Per germline, CDR1 SGHTA and CDR2 FQGNSA. This CDR3 is built from 15 residues. The CDR3 nucleotides read TGTGCCAGCAGCCCTCGCGAGTCTCACACAGATACGCAGTATTTT. It yields the protein CASSPRESHTDTQYF.

The chain is built from TRBV29-1 and TRBJ2-1, with TRBD2 matching 9 bases. This CDR3 is built from 16 residues. Looked up from germline, CDR1 is SQVTM and CDR2 is ANQGSEA. Trimming removed 5 bases from V and 6 bases from J; junction bases left unmatched: 14. The CDR3 DNA reads TGCAGCGTTCCCGCTGGGCGGGAGGGCCCTTTCAATGAGCAGTTCTTC. It yields the protein CSVPAGREGPFNEQFF.

The chain couples TRBV4-3 to TRBJ2-3; D is unclear. The CDR3 runs to 15 residues. The germline V and J ends were trimmed by 4 bases and 0 bases, with 11 bases remaining between them. The germline V gene has CDR1 LGHNA and CDR2 YSLEER. CDR3 DNA: TGCGCCAGCAGCCCTCTTTTGCGGAGCACAGATACGCAGTATTTT. Its translation: CASSPLLRSTDTQYF.

The chain couples TRBV21-1 to TRBJ2-7; TRBD1 reflects the table's D call only, with no check against the DNA. TRBV21-1 is a known pseudogene. The CDR3 contains 14 residues. The CDR3 reads CASSNGAGSHEQYV. Written as DNA, the CDR3 is TGTGCCAGCAGCAATGGGGCAGGCTCGCACGAGCAGTACGTC.

This clone came up a few times. This chain connects TRBV28 to TRBJ2-3, with TRBD2 matching 11 bases. The CDR3 is 15 residues long. CDR1 MDHEN and CDR2 SYDVKM come from the germline V gene. The trim removed 5 bases at V and 3 bases at J, leaving 4 bases unmatched. This chain's CDR3 is CASSVAGGSTDTQYF. The CDR3 coding sequence is TGTGCCAGCAGTGTAGCGGGGGGGAGTACAGATACGCAGTATTTT. Full variable domain (outside the CDR3, taken from reference TRBV28 and TRBJ2-3): DVKVTQSSRYLVKRTGEKVFLECVQDMDHENMFWYRQDPGLGLRLIYFSYDVKMKEKGDIPEGYSVSREKKERFSLILESASTNQTSMYLCASSVAGGSTDTQYFGPGTRLTVL.

V gene TRBV30 combines with J gene TRBJ2-5; 13 bases align to TRBD2. Trimming cost V 1 base and J 4 bases; bases outside gene matches: 0. This CDR3 has 14 amino acids. Germline V CDR1 and CDR2: GTSNPN, SVGIG (reference sequence). The CDR3 DNA reads TGTGCCTGGAGTGGACTAGCGGGAGGAGAGACCCAGTACTTC. This translates into CAWSGLAGGETQYF.

The count of this clone is one. The CDR3 here is CASRDAGTGDYEQYF. DNA of the CDR3: TGTGCCAGCAGGGATGCCGGGACAGGGGACTACGAGCAGTACTTC. The chain uses TRBV13 and TRBJ2-7; 10 bases fit TRBD1. The CDR3 is made up of 15 amino acids. V lost 6 bases to trimming and J lost 3 bases; unmatched junction nucleotides: 8. Germline V gene lookup returns CDR1 PRHDT and CDR2 FYEKMQ (reference sequence).

This rearrangement joins TRBV7-2 to TRBJ2-7; the match to TRBD1 covers 7 bases. Germline V gene data show CDR1 as SGHTA and CDR2 as FQGNSA. The CDR3 is 13 residues long. V lost 2 bases, J lost 4 bases, and 2 bases stayed unmatched. The CDR3, as DNA: TGTGCCAGCAGCTTAAACAGGGGTTACGAGCAGTACGTC. It is translated as CASSLNRGYEQYV.

J is TRBJ2-5 and V is TRBV7-8; TRBD2 is a possible D gene (6 bases). CDR1 SGHVS and CDR2 FQNEAQ come from the germline V gene. The CDR3 covers 13 residues. V was shortened by 7 bases and J by 4 bases, with 13 bases between the two germline ends. The CDR3 reads CASTSDGGETQYF. The CDR3 DNA reads TGTGCCAGCACCTCCGACGGGGGAGAGACCCAGTACTTC.

This chain connects TRBV5-1 to TRBJ2-5, with 10 bases matching TRBD2. The CDR3 has 14 amino acids. The trim removed 2 bases at V and 5 bases at J, leaving 3 bases unmatched. Germline loops: CDR1 SGHRS, CDR2 YFSETQ. CDR3 coding DNA: TGCGCCAGCAGCTTTTTGGGACTAGCGGAGACCCAGTACTTC. Encoded protein: CASSFLGLAETQYF.

This rearrangement joins TRBV2 to TRBJ2-7; TRBD1 is a possible D gene (6 bases). Germline-derived CDR1 and CDR2 are SNHLY and FYNNEI. CDR3 length: 13 amino acids. The V end lost 4 bases, the J end lost 7 bases, and 14 bases lay between the germline ends. CDR3 nucleotide sequence: TGTGCCAGCAGTGGGGGCCCGACAGGAGAGCAGTACGTC. Protein product: CASSGGPTGEQYV.

The genes are TRBV27 and TRBJ2-7; D is perhaps TRBD2 (6 bases). V gave up 7 bases and J gave up 3 bases, with 19 bases separating them. CDR3 size: 15 residues. Germline values: CDR1 MNHEY, CDR2 SMNVEV (reference sequence). The chain's CDR3 is CASTKGGASGYEQYV. CDR3 coding DNA: TGTGCCAGCACGAAAGGAGGGGCATCAGGCTACGAGCAGTACGTC.

This chain links TRBV7-8 with TRBJ2-5; D gene unclear. Trimming cost V 5 bases and J 9 bases, with 19 bases left between them. Germline loops: CDR1 SGHVS, CDR2 FQNEAQ. This CDR3 is 14 amino acids long. The CDR3 DNA sequence: TGTGCCAGCAGCACCACGTATATTTCTCGGGCCCAGTACTTC. Translation: CASSTTYISRAQYF.

V and J are TRBV3-1 (or the pseudogene TRBV3-2) and TRBJ2-1, with D perhaps matching TRBD1 (5 bases). This CDR3 region has 14 residues. Germline CDR1 reads LGHDT; CDR2 reads YNNKEL (reference sequence). Trimming stripped 4 bases from V and 6 bases from J, with 13 bases between. The CDR3 loop is CASSRFDRSNEQFF. The DNA of the CDR3 is TGTGCCAGCAGCCGCTTCGACAGATCCAATGAGCAGTTCTTC.

The chain couples TRBV5-4 to TRBJ2-3; D is unresolved. Trimming stripped 0 bases from V and 8 bases from J, with 13 bases between. The CDR3 length is 14 residues. CDR1 and CDR2 (germline): SGHNT, YYREEE (reference sequence). The CDR3 coding sequence is TGTGCCAGCAGCTTGGGTCTAGGAGTGGGTACGCAGTATTTT. Its protein is CASSLGLGVGTQYF.

Only one count was recorded for this clone. The V and J genes are TRBV30 and TRBJ1-5; perhaps TRBD1 as D (6 bases). V was clipped by 2 bases and J by 5 bases, with 10 bases between them. The CDR3 spans 13 residues. Germline CDR1 and CDR2: GTSNPN and SVGIG (reference sequence). In DNA form, the CDR3 reads TGTGCCTGGAGTTCGCACAGGGATCAGCCCCAGCATTTT. Protein sequence: CAWSSHRDQPQHF.

V gene TRBV16 combines with J gene TRBJ1-2; D remains unclear. The CDR3 loop spans 14 amino acids. The germline CDR1 and CDR2 sequences are KGHSY and FQNENV. V was clipped by 4 bases and J by 4 bases, with 13 bases between them. The CDR3 nucleotides read TGTGCCAGCAGCCTCACGGGAGGGAGCTATGGCTACACCTTC. It codes for CASSLTGGSYGYTF.

The rearrangement links TRBV27 to TRBJ1-5; D is ambiguous. This CDR3 spans 14 amino acids. V was cut by 2 bases and J by 3 bases, with 8 bases left in between. Per germline, CDR1 MNHEY and CDR2 SMNVEV (reference sequence). The CDR3 DNA follows: TGTGCCAGCAGTTTAGGAGGAGCCAATCAGCCCCAGCATTTT. Protein: CASSLGGANQPQHF.

This clone was recorded once. V usage is TRBV5-1 and J usage is TRBJ2-7, with D perhaps matching TRBD2 (5 bases). The length of the CDR3 is 19 residues. From germline, CDR1 is SGHRS and CDR2 YFSETQ. V was clipped by 4 bases and J by 3 bases, with 29 bases between them. CDR3: CASSPAAGANSWKGYEQYF. DNA for the CDR3: TGCGCCAGCAGCCCGGCCGCGGGCGCGAACAGCTGGAAAGGCTACGAGCAGTACTTC.